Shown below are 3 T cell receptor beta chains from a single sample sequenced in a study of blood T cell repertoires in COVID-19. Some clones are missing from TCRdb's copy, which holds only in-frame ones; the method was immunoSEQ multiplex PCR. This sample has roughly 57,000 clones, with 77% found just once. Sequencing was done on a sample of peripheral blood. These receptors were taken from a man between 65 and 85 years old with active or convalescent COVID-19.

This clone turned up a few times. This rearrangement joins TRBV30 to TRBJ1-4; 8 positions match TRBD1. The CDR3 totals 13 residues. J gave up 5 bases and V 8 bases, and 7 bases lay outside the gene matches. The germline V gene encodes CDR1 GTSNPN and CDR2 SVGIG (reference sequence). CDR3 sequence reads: CAGTGTGNEKLFF. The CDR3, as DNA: TGTGCCGGGACCGGGACAGGAAATGAAAAACTGTTTTTT. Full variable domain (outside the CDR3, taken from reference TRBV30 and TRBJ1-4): SQTIHQWPATLVQPVGSPLSLECTVEGTSNPNLYWYRQAAGRGLQLLFYSVGIGQISSEVPQNLSASRPQDRQFILSSKKLLLSDSGFYLCAGTGTGNEKLFFGSGTQLSVL.

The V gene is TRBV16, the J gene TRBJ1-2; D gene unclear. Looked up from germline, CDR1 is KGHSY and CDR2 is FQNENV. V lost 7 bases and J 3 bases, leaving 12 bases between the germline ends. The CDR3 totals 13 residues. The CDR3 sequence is CASTPREDYGYTF. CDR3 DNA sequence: TGTGCCAGCACCCCCCGGGAGGACTATGGCTACACCTTC.

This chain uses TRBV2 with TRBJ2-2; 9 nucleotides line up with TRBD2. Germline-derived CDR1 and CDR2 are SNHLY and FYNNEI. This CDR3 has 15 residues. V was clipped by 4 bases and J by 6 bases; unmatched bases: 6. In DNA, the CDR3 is TGTGCCAGCAGTGGGATAGCGGGAGAGGCCGGGGAGCTGTTTTTT. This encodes CASSGIAGEAGELFF.